This passage covers 31 T cell receptor beta chains from one sample sequenced in a study of Ad26.COV2.S vaccination and SARS-CoV-2 variants (dated by TCRdb to the early 2020s). Library construction relied on the immunoSEQ multiplex PCR assay. TCRdb retrieved this table from immuneACCESS and kept in-frame rearrangements only. Not all clones are present; in checked studies, unresolved V genes account for under half, and no reason is known for the remainder. This sample has nearly 400,000 clones in its table, and approximately 89% of those were observed once. The ten largest clones add up to under 2% of the sample. Taken with the paper, the label for treatment or condition translates to: some 20 received Ad26.COV2.S at low or high dose, single or two shots; five or six received placebo; per-sample allocation not given. For vaccine and placebo recipients, the sequenced repertoires came from samples collected on day 63 after the first injection.

The sample consisted of peripheral blood, taken in a trial of Ad26.COV2.S vaccine versus placebo. The origin of the receptors is a person aged 18-60 years who received the Ad26.COV2.S COVID-19 vaccine or a placebo.

V usage is TRBV30 and J usage is TRBJ1-1; D is ambiguous. Germline V gives CDR1 GTSNPN, CDR2 SVGIG (reference sequence). The ends were cut back, 4 bases at V and 2 bases at J, with 5 bases in the middle. This CDR3 is built from 11 residues. CDR3 DNA sequence: TGTGCCTGGACCAGAAACACTGAAGCTTTCTTT. Protein sequence: CAWTRNTEAFF.

This clone appeared a few times. V usage is TRBV4-2 and J usage is TRBJ2-1; D remains unclear. CDR3 length: 12 amino acids. The germline V and J ends were trimmed by 4 bases and 8 bases, with 9 bases remaining between them. Germline V gene data show CDR1 as LGHNA and CDR2 as YNFKEQ. DNA of the CDR3: TGTGCCAGCAGCCGGCCCGACCATGAGCAGTTCTTC. It encodes CASSRPDHEQFF.

This clone was recorded once. The chain has TRBV28 and TRBJ1-4; TRBD1 might be the D (5 bases). Germline loops: CDR1 MDHEN, CDR2 SYDVKM. V lost 7 bases to trimming and J lost 0 bases, with 12 bases between them. CDR3 size: 15 residues. The CDR3 coding sequence is TGTGCCAGCACCTTGAGGGGAGCAACTAATGAAAAACTGTTTTTT. Amino acids: CASTLRGATNEKLFF.

CDR3 residues: CAWTQVSGNTIYF. The CDR3 coding sequence is TGTGCCTGGACCCAAGTCTCTGGAAACACCATATATTTT. The V gene is TRBV30, the J gene TRBJ1-3; D is undetermined. CDR1 GTSNPN and CDR2 SVGIG come from the germline V gene (reference sequence). This CDR3 is 13 amino acids long. Trimming pared 4 bases from V and 0 bases from J, leaving 7 bases between. The variable domain in full, completed from reference TRBV30 and TRBJ1-3, reads SQTIHQWPATLVQPVGSPLSLECTVEGTSNPNLYWYRQAAGRGLQLLFYSVGIGQISSEVPQNLSASRPQDRQFILSSKKLLLSDSGFYLCAWTQVSGNTIYFGEGSWLTVV.

This rearrangement joins TRBV7-3 to TRBJ2-2; tentative D call: TRBD2 (5 bases). With 2 bases removed from V and 7 bases from J, the gap between germline ends came to 11 bases. CDR1 SGHTA and CDR2 FQGTGA come from the germline V gene. There are 14 residues in the CDR3. CDR3 nucleotide sequence: TGTGCCAGCAGCTTAGACGGGCGGGTCGGGGAGCTGTTTTTT. Its protein product is CASSLDGRVGELFF.

A word on this clone: Other nucleotide sequences from this sample produce the same CDR3. The chain is built from TRBV5-1 and TRBJ1-1; D remains unclear. Germline V gene sequence: CDR1 SGHRS, CDR2 YFSETQ. The V gene lost 0 bases and the J gene lost 4 bases, with 10 bases spanning the gap. The CDR3 is 14 amino acids. As DNA, the CDR3 is TGCGCCAGCAGCTTGGAGTTAGGAAGCACTGAAGCTTTCTTT. Translating gives CASSLELGSTEAFF.

The chain links TRBV6-5 to TRBJ1-3, with D possibly matching TRBD1 (5 bases). This CDR3 spans 15 amino acids. Trimming removed 7 bases from V and 0 bases from J, with 13 bases in between. Germline assignment: CDR1 MNHEY and CDR2 SVGAGI. Written as DNA, the CDR3 is TGTGCCAGCAAATGGGGACGGAACTCTGGAAACACCATATATTTT. Encoded protein: CASKWGRNSGNTIYF.

This chain joins TRBV28 and TRBJ2-7; 11 positions match TRBD2. The junction had 6 bases not matched to a gene; V was cut back by 2 bases and J by 0 bases. This CDR3 has 17 amino acids. Per germline, CDR1 MDHEN and CDR2 SYDVKM. The DNA of the CDR3 is TGTGCCAGCAGTTTAGGGGGACTAGCGGAAAGCTCCTACGAGCAGTACTTC. Residues: CASSLGGLAESSYEQYF.

The rearrangement joins TRBV28 to TRBJ2-3, with 13 bases fitting TRBD2. The germline CDR1 and CDR2 sequences are MDHEN and SYDVKM. V lost 3 bases and J lost 0; bases outside the gene matches: 6. This CDR3 spans 18 amino acids. CDR3 in amino acids: CASSFSVGLAGSTDTQYF. In DNA, the CDR3 is TGTGCCAGCAGTTTCTCCGTGGGACTAGCGGGGAGCACAGATACGCAGTATTTT.

CDR3 bases: TGTGCCAGCAGCTCCCAAGTAGCGGGAGATCAGGTGTACGAGCAGTACTTC. It yields the protein CASSSQVAGDQVYEQYF. The V and J genes are TRBV7-6 and TRBJ2-7; 9 bases are a match to TRBD2. CDR3 length: 17 residues. Looked up from germline, CDR1 is SGHVS and CDR2 is FNYEAQ. V was pared by 4 bases and J by 4 bases, with 14 bases of the junction left unmatched.

The J gene is TRBJ2-7, the V gene TRBV6-5, with TRBD2 matching over 8 bases. Germline CDR1 is MNHEY and CDR2 is SVGAGI. The CDR3 runs 14 residues. With 6 bases clipped from V and 3 bases from J, the junction kept 7 bases outside the gene matches. The CDR3 is CASRLAETLYEQYF. CDR3 coding DNA: TGTGCCAGCAGACTAGCGGAAACTCTCTACGAGCAGTACTTC.

This clone turned up a few times. This chain connects TRBV19 to TRBJ2-3, with 8 nucleotides matching TRBD2. This CDR3 has 15 residues. The junction had 3 bases not matched to a gene; V was cut back by 4 bases and J by 0 bases. Germline values: CDR1 LNHDA, CDR2 SQIVND (reference sequence). DNA for the CDR3: TGTGCCAGTAGTAAAGCGGGAGTTAGCACAGATACGCAGTATTTT. This codes for CASSKAGVSTDTQYF. Complete variable domain (other parts from reference TRBV19 and TRBJ2-3): DGGITQSPKYLFRKEGQNVTLSCEQNLNHDAMYWYRQDPGQGLRLIYYSQIVNDFQKGDIAEGYSVSREKKESFPLTVTSAQKNPTAFYLCASSKAGVSTDTQYFGPGTRLTVL.

Only a few counts were recorded for this clone. This chain uses TRBV7-3 with TRBJ1-5; D is unclear. Trimming cost V 5 bases and J 2 bases, with 7 bases left between them. From germline, CDR1 is SGHTA and CDR2 FQGTGA. The CDR3 is 13 residues long. CDR3 DNA sequence: TGTGCCAGCAGCCCAGACCGCAATCAGCCCCAGCATTTT. Amino acid sequence: CASSPDRNQPQHF.

The chain has TRBV6-4 and TRBJ1-1; no clear D. The length of the CDR3 is 14 residues. Germline V gives CDR1 MRHNA, CDR2 SNTAGT. Trimming cost V 9 bases and J 0 bases, with 14 bases left between them. CDR3 coding DNA: TGTGCCAGGGGAACCGACAAGATGAACACTGAAGCTTTCTTT. It is translated as CARGTDKMNTEAFF.

The DNA of the CDR3 is TGTGCCTGGAAGGTGGGGGAGAAACCCTACGAGCAGTACTTC. This sequence encodes CAWKVGEKPYEQYF. V and J are TRBV30 and TRBJ2-7, with D perhaps assigned TRBD1 or TRBD2 (5 bases each). Trimming took 4 bases from V and 2 from J, leaving 15 bases between them. Germline V gene lookup returns CDR1 GTSNPN and CDR2 SVGIG (reference sequence). This CDR3 contains 14 residues. Looking up the rest from reference TRBV30 and TRBJ2-7 gives the full variable domain: SQTIHQWPATLVQPVGSPLSLECTVEGTSNPNLYWYRQAAGRGLQLLFYSVGIGQISSEVPQNLSASRPQDRQFILSSKKLLLSDSGFYLCAWKVGEKPYEQYFGPGTRLTVT.

This rearrangement joins TRBV7-2 to TRBJ2-3, with TRBD2 matching 9 bases. This CDR3 contains 16 residues. The junction had 6 bases not matched to a gene; V was cut back by 0 bases and J by 5 bases. The germline CDR1 and CDR2 sequences are SGHTA and FQGNSA. CDR3 sequence (DNA): TGTGCCAGCAGCTTAGCGCCTTCTAGCGGGATAGATACGCAGTATTTT. Residues: CASSLAPSSGIDTQYF. Variable domain in full (rest from reference TRBV7-2 and TRBJ2-3): GAGVSQSPSNKVTEKGKDVELRCDPISGHTALYWYRQSLGQGLEFLIYFQGNSAPDKSGLPSDRFSAERTGGSVSTLTIQRTQQEDSAVYLCASSLAPSSGIDTQYFGPGTRLTVL.

The count of this clone is one. The genes are TRBV5-8 and TRBJ1-1; no clear D. Germline CDR1 and CDR2: SGHTS and YDEGEE. The CDR3 is 13 amino acids. V was pared by 0 bases and J by 9 bases, with 12 bases between. The CDR3 sequence: CASSLDGITKAFF. CDR3 sequence (DNA): TGTGCCAGCAGCTTGGACGGAATTACTAAAGCTTTCTTT. Variable domain in full (rest from reference TRBV5-8 and TRBJ1-1): EAGVTQSPTHLIKTRGQQATLRCSPISGHTSVYWYQQALGLGLQFLLWYDEGEERNRGNFPPRFSGRQFPNYSSELNVNALELEDSALYLCASSLDGITKAFFGQGTRLTVV.

The CDR3 loop reads CASSPGGGYQPQHF. The CDR3 DNA reads TGTGCCAGCAGCCCTGGGGGGGGGTATCAGCCCCAGCATTTT. V is TRBV6-2 or TRBV6-3 and J is TRBJ1-5, with D possibly TRBD1 on 5 matching bases. Trimming took 6 bases from V and 5 from J, leaving 14 bases between them. From germline, CDR1 is MNHEY and CDR2 SVGEGT. The CDR3 runs to 14 residues.

The chain is built from TRBV7-9 and TRBJ2-7; D remains ambiguous. V was cut by 1 base and J by 0 bases, with 10 bases left in between. This CDR3 comprises 15 residues. Germline V CDR1 and CDR2: SEHNR, FQNEAQ (reference sequence). Here the CDR3 DNA reads TGTGCCAGCAGCTTAGACGGACCGAGCTCCTACGAGCAGTACTTC. It yields the protein CASSLDGPSSYEQYF.

J is TRBJ1-1 and V is TRBV7-7, with D hard to call. Germline CDR1 SSHAT, CDR2 FNYEAQ (reference sequence). This CDR3 spans 13 amino acids. Trimming pared 3 bases from V and 0 bases from J, leaving 5 bases between. The CDR3 bases are TGTGCCAGCAGCTTCACCCTGAACACTGAAGCTTTCTTT. It translates to CASSFTLNTEAFF. Using reference TRBV7-7 and TRBJ1-1 for the parts outside the CDR3, the full variable domain is GAGVSQSPRYKVTKRGQDVTLRCDPISSHATLYWYQQALGQGPEFLTYFNYEAQPDKSGLPSDRFSAERPEGSISTLTIQRTEQRDSAMYRCASSFTLNTEAFFGQGTRLTVV.

This clone was seen more than once but under ten times. This chain links TRBV6-4 with TRBJ2-2, with D possibly being TRBD1 (6 bases). Germline lookup yields CDR1 MRHNA and CDR2 SNTAGT. This CDR3 region has 13 residues. Trimming left V 4 bases short and J 4 bases short, with 7 bases between. The chain's CDR3 is CASSGTATGELFF. The CDR3 nucleotides are TGTGCCAGCAGTGGGACAGCCACCGGGGAGCTGTTTTTT.

The chain employs TRBV18 and TRBJ1-1; TRBD1 is a possible D gene (5 bases). Germline CDR1 KGHSH, CDR2 LQKENI. The CDR3 has 18 amino acids. Trimming pared 1 base from V and 1 base from J, leaving 19 bases between. CDR3: CASSPLSLDRYQNTEAFF. CDR3 bases: TGTGCCAGCTCACCACTTTCCCTCGACAGATATCAGAACACTGAAGCTTTCTTT.

J is TRBJ2-5 and V is TRBV7-9; 7 positions agree with TRBD2. CDR3 length: 15 residues. The germline V gene has CDR1 SEHNR and CDR2 FQNEAQ (reference sequence). V dropped 1 base and J dropped 5; count of bases not matched to a gene: 7. The CDR3 sequence: CASSLVGGRGETQYF. The DNA for the CDR3 is TGTGCCAGCAGCTTAGTGGGCGGGAGAGGCGAGACCCAGTACTTC.

The chain is built from TRBV19 and TRBJ1-5; 7 bases map to TRBD1. J was trimmed by 0 bases and V by 5 bases; bases with no gene match: 7. CDR3 length: 16 residues. Germline CDR1 is LNHDA and CDR2 is SQIVND (reference sequence). The CDR3 spells CASSPKTGISNQPQHF. CDR3 sequence (DNA): TGTGCCAGTAGTCCCAAGACAGGGATTAGCAATCAGCCCCAGCATTTT.

The chain employs TRBV20-1 and TRBJ2-1; D is perhaps TRBD1 (5 bases). Trimming shortened V by 3 bases and J by 3 bases, and 15 bases separated the two germline ends. The V gene's germline CDR1 is DFQATT and CDR2 SNEGSKA (reference sequence). There are 15 residues in the CDR3. CDR3 amino acids: CSASQNEQVYNEQFF. The DNA of the CDR3 is TGCAGTGCTAGTCAAAATGAACAGGTCTACAATGAGCAGTTCTTC.

The rearrangement joins TRBV9 to TRBJ2-3; D call uncertain. The germline V gene encodes CDR1 SGDLS and CDR2 YYNGEE. V lost 3 bases and J 4 bases, leaving 6 bases between the germline ends. The CDR3 length is 12 residues. CDR3 coding DNA: TGTGCCAGCAGCGCCGAGGCAGATACGCAGTATTTT. Translating it yields CASSAEADTQYF.

J is TRBJ2-5 and V is TRBV5-4; D remains unclear. Trimming took off 0 bases at V and 0 bases at J, with 6 bases between the two ends. Germline CDR1 reads SGHNT; CDR2 reads YYREEE (reference sequence). The CDR3 is made up of 14 amino acids. Written as DNA, the CDR3 is TGTGCCAGCAGCTTGGGGACGAACCAAGAGACCCAGTACTTC. Protein product: CASSLGTNQETQYF. Full variable domain (rest looked up from reference TRBV5-4 and TRBJ2-5): ETGVTQSPTHLIKTRGQQVTLRCSSQSGHNTVSWYQQALGQGPQFIFQYYREEENGRGNFPPRFSGLQFPNYSSELNVNALELDDSALYLCASSLGTNQETQYFGPGTRLLVL.

The chain joins TRBV7-2 to TRBJ1-5, with D hard to call. CDR1 is SGHTA, CDR2 FQGNSA, per germline. This CDR3 spans 14 amino acids. Trimming removed 3 bases at V and 5 bases at J, with 11 bases between. CDR3 coding DNA: TGTGCCAGCAGCTTTCGGAGGACCGATCAGCCCCAGCATTTT. This codes for CASSFRRTDQPQHF.

V and J are TRBV21-1 and TRBJ2-7. TRBV21-1 is a documented pseudogene. CDR3 length: 14 amino acids. CDR3 sequence: CASSKLGLSYEQYF. The CDR3 DNA sequence: TGTGCCAGCAGTAAACTAGGGCTCTCCTACGAGCAGTACTTC.

This sequence joins TRBV6-5 and TRBJ2-1; unclear D gene. CDR3 size: 14 residues. Trimming left V 7 bases short and J 5 bases short, with 15 bases between. CDR1 MNHEY and CDR2 SVGAGI come from the germline V gene. CDR3 DNA: TGTGCCAGCAAATTCTGGGGTGAGAACAATGAGCAGTTCTTC. Protein sequence: CASKFWGENNEQFF.

The chain uses TRBV5-4 and TRBJ2-2; D is ambiguous. CDR1 is SGHNT, CDR2 YYREEE, per germline (reference sequence). There are 13 residues in the CDR3. V lost 3 bases to trimming and J lost 0 bases, with 3 bases between them. CDR3 sequence (DNA): TGTGCCAGCAGCTCCACGAACACCGGGGAGCTGTTTTTT. It encodes CASSSTNTGELFF.